This entry lists 18 T cell receptor beta chains sequenced from one sample in a study of T cell clonality in common variable immunodeficiency (dated by TCRdb to about 2015). Libraries were built with the immunoSEQ multiplex PCR assay. TCRdb retrieved this table from immuneACCESS and kept in-frame rearrangements only. Not all clones are present; in checked studies, unresolved V genes account for under half, and no reason is known for the remainder. Across this sample, around 45,000 clones were tabulated and none appeared just once. The top ten clonotypes cover roughly 0.66% of the sample. Sequencing was carried out using peripheral blood mononuclear cells. The receptors shown here come from a person between 18 and 69 years old in good health.

This clone was counted many times. Read coverage stops 3 residues before the CDR3 terminus; the germline J gene supplies the remainder. This rearrangement joins TRBV27 to TRBJ2-7; 9 nucleotides align to TRBD1. With V trimmed by 5 bases and J by 3 bases, 11 bases remained unmatched. This CDR3 contains 16 residues. Germline-derived CDR1 and CDR2 are MNHEY and SMNVEV (reference sequence). The CDR3: CASSHITGTGHYEQYF. CDR3 DNA, as far as it was read: TGTGCCAGCAGTCATATAACCGGGACAGGGCACTACGAG.

At least ten counts were recorded for this clone. Coverage ceases 3 residues before the CDR3 finishes, and the germline J gene fills in the end. The J gene is TRBJ1-2, the V gene TRBV20-1, with D possibly TRBD1 on 5 matching bases. The V gene lost 0 bases and the J gene lost 4 bases, with 12 bases spanning the gap. Germline values: CDR1 DFQATT, CDR2 SNEGSKA (reference sequence). This CDR3 comprises 14 residues. The CDR3 here is CSARDLQGAYGYTF. CDR3 DNA (partial): TGCAGTGCTAGAGATCTCCAGGGCGCCTATGGC.

This clone was detected ten times or more. The missing CDR3 end, 3 residues past where the read stops, is filled in from the germline J gene. The gene calls are TRBV7-9 and TRBJ2-5; TRBD2 agrees at 9 bases. Germline V gene data show CDR1 as SEHNR and CDR2 as FQNEAQ (reference sequence). This CDR3 has 15 residues. V was clipped by 4 bases and J by 1 base; unmatched bases: 4. Here the CDR3 reads CASSSVTSGQETQYF. The covered CDR3 bases are TGTGCCAGCAGCTCAGTGACTAGCGGCCAAGAGACC.

This clone was recorded at least ten times. The CDR3 end lies 3 residues beyond the end of the read and is filled in from the germline J gene. The chain employs TRBV12-3 or TRBV12-4 and TRBJ2-7, with 14 bases that match TRBD2. The V segment lost 0 bases and the J segment 2 bases; nucleotides outside the gene matches: 6. This CDR3 has 18 residues. The CDR3 DNA, read in part, is TGTGCCAGCAGTTTAGCGGGACTAGCGGGAGTGGGAACCTACGAG. Encoded protein: CASSLAGLAGVGTYE. In full, the CDR3 reads CASSLAGLAGVGTYEQYF.

This clone was seen repeatedly, ten times or more. Read sequence stops 3 residues before the CDR3 end, and the germline J gene provides the missing end. The gene calls are TRBV11-1 and TRBJ2-3; a possible D gene is TRBD1 (5 bases). The CDR3 consists of 15 residues. The ends were cut back, 4 bases at V and 0 bases at J, with 11 bases in the middle. Looked up from germline, CDR1 is SGHAT and CDR2 is FQDESV (reference sequence). The CDR3 region is CASSSRESSTDTQYF. The covered CDR3 bases are TGTGCCAGCAGCTCCAGGGAATCTAGCACAGATACG.

By share of the sample, this clone is medium-sized. The observed sequence ends 3 residues before the CDR3 terminus, with the missing tail filled in from the germline J gene. The rearrangement joins TRBV6-2 or TRBV6-3 to TRBJ2-5; D is possibly TRBD1 or TRBD2 (5 bases each). The CDR3 is made up of 17 amino acids. The ends were cut back, 2 bases at V and 5 bases at J, with 21 bases in the middle. Germline V gene lookup returns CDR1 MNHEY and CDR2 SVGEGT. The DNA read from the CDR3 is TGTGCCAGCAGTTACGGTCTGGGAGAGGGGTTGGGGGAGACC. As protein: CASSYGLGEGLGET. The full CDR3 protein is CASSYGLGEGLGETQYF.

This clone was seen ten or more times. CDR3 DNA (partial): TGTGCCAGCAGACAGGGGGCTGAGGGC. Translation: CASRQGAEG. The whole CDR3 is CASRQGAEGYTF. The gene calls are TRBV19 and TRBJ1-2; 10 bases align to TRBD1. The read is 3 residues too short to cover the CDR3 end, so that end is filled in from the germline J gene. The germline V gene has CDR1 LNHDA and CDR2 SQIVND (reference sequence). This CDR3 has 12 residues.

This clone showed up many times. Sequencing ends 3 residues short of the CDR3 end; the germline J gene provides the rest. V and J are TRBV4-1 and TRBJ2-7; 7 bases map to TRBD1. The length of the CDR3 is 15 residues. V lost 5 bases and J lost 3; bases outside the gene matches: 10. Germline loops: CDR1 MGHRA, CDR2 YSYEKL. Incomplete CDR3 DNA: TGCGCCAGCAGCTCAGGTTTAAGGACAGGCTACGAG. As protein: CASSSGLRTGYE. The whole CDR3 sequence is CASSSGLRTGYEQYF.

This clone was observed many times. The read is 3 residues too short to cover the CDR3 end, so that end is filled in from the germline J gene. The chain uses TRBV12-5 and TRBJ2-2; weak D call: TRBD2 (6 bases). The germline CDR1 and CDR2 sequences are LGHNT and FRNRAP. V gave up 0 bases and J gave up 0 bases, with 11 bases separating them. This CDR3 region has 17 residues. The CDR3 sequence: CASGLVLARPNTGELFF. The sequenced CDR3 bases are TGTGCTAGTGGTTTGGTACTAGCCAGGCCGAACACCGGGGAG.

This clone has at least ten counts. The CDR3 is cut off 3 residues early in the read; its end comes from the germline J gene. The V and J genes are TRBV20-1 and TRBJ2-5; D might be TRBD2 (6 bases). Looked up from germline, CDR1 is DFQATT and CDR2 is SNEGSKA (reference sequence). The ends were cut back, 3 bases at V and 5 bases at J, with 10 bases in the middle. The CDR3 has 12 amino acids. The CDR3 is CSASGGAETQYF. Incomplete CDR3 DNA: TGCAGTGCTAGCGGGGGAGCGGAGACC.

At least ten counts were recorded for this clone. The CDR3 extends 3 residues past the end of the read, so its final part is completed from the germline J gene. The genes are TRBV18 and TRBJ1-4; a weak D match, TRBD1 (5 bases). The V end lost 2 bases, the J end lost 0 bases, and 10 bases lay between the germline ends. CDR3 size: 16 residues. The germline gives CDR1 KGHSH, CDR2 LQKENI. The CDR3 loop reads CASSPYRPATNEKLFF. The DNA read from the CDR3 is TGTGCCAGCTCACCATACAGGCCTGCAACTAATGAAAAA.

This clone has a count of ten or more. With the read ending 3 residues before the CDR3 end, the germline J gene is used to fill in that end. V usage is TRBV6-1 and J usage is TRBJ2-1, with 8 positions matching TRBD1. Unmatched junction bases numbered 1, after V lost 3 bases and J lost 3 bases. CDR1 MNHNS and CDR2 SASEGT come from the germline V gene. The CDR3 is 14 amino acids. CDR3 DNA, as far as it was read: TGTGCCAGCAGTGAGGGACAGGACTACAATGAG. Residues: CASSEGQDYNE. The entire CDR3 sequence reads CASSEGQDYNEQFF.

This clone was seen more than once but under ten times. The read halts 3 residues ahead of the CDR3 end, with the missing end drawn from the germline J gene. The chain links TRBV13 to TRBJ1-1; D unclear. Germline V gene lookup returns CDR1 PRHDT and CDR2 FYEKMQ (reference sequence). The CDR3 runs to 15 residues. Trimming took 0 bases from V and 0 from J, leaving 8 bases between them. CDR3 DNA, as far as it was read: TGTGCCAGCAGCTTAGGAGGCAGGTTGAACACTGAA. Translating gives CASSLGGRLNTE. The full CDR3 reads CASSLGGRLNTEAFF. Full variable domain (missing parts from reference TRBV13 and TRBJ1-1): AAGVIQSPRHLIKEKRETATLKCYPIPRHDTVYWYQQGPGQDPQFLISFYEKMQSDKGSIPDRFSAQQFSDYHSELNMSSLELGDSALYFCASSLGGRLNTEAFFGQGTRLTVV.

Ten or more counts support this clone. Read sequence stops 3 residues before the CDR3 end, and the germline J gene provides the missing end. The chain recombines TRBV5-1 with TRBJ1-5, with a possible D match to TRBD1 (6 bases). This CDR3 is built from 16 residues. V lost 2 bases, J lost 4 bases, and 16 bases lay in between. CDR1 and CDR2 (germline): SGHRS, YFSETQ. CDR3: CASSFPDSQGNQPQHF. The sequenced part of the CDR3 DNA is TGCGCCAGCAGCTTCCCGGACAGCCAAGGAAATCAGCCC.

The sample holds many counts of this clone. The read is 3 residues too short to cover the CDR3 end, so that end is filled in from the germline J gene. The rearrangement joins TRBV14 to TRBJ2-7; D not resolved. The CDR3 sequence is 11 residues long. CDR1 and CDR2 (germline): SGHDN, FVKESK. V shed 2 bases and J shed 6 bases, with 5 bases lying between them. The CDR3: CASSQFSEQYF. The DNA read from the CDR3 is TGTGCCAGCAGCCAATTCTCCGAG.

In this sample, this clone turned up many times. From the germline J gene comes the end of the CDR3, since the read stops 3 residues before it. The chain couples TRBV6-2 or TRBV6-3 to TRBJ2-7, with D possibly being TRBD1 (6 bases). Trimming stripped 6 bases from V and 3 bases from J, with 15 bases between. The length of the CDR3 is 14 residues. Germline V CDR1 and CDR2: MNHEY, SVGEGT. The sequenced part of the CDR3 DNA is TGTGCCAGCAGCCCAGGACAGCTCCGCTACGAG. Protein: CASSPGQLRYE. The full CDR3 reads CASSPGQLRYEQYF.

This clone was seen a handful of times. The sequenced fragment ends 3 residues before the CDR3 boundary, so the rest is inferred from the germline J gene. This chain joins TRBV10-2 and TRBJ2-7, with a possible D match to TRBD2 (5 bases). CDR1 is WSHSY and CDR2 is SAAADI in the germline V gene. This CDR3 comprises 17 residues. Trimming removed 3 bases from V and 0 bases from J, with 18 bases in between. CDR3 region: CASSELDSLLFSYEQYF. CDR3 bases read: TGCGCCAGCAGTGAACTAGACTCTCTATTATTCTCCTACGAG.

To note about this clone: The observed sequence ends 3 residues before the CDR3 terminus, with the missing tail filled in from the germline J gene. The rearrangement uses TRBV20-1 and TRBJ2-1; possible D gene TRBD1, 5 bases. Looked up from germline, CDR1 is DFQATT and CDR2 is SNEGSKA (reference sequence). V lost 0 bases and J lost 0, with 6 bases in between. The CDR3 totals 14 residues. CDR3 amino acids: CSAREGVSYNEQFF. The covered CDR3 bases are TGCAGTGCTAGAGAAGGGGTCTCCTACAATGAG.